These T cell receptor beta chains were read from a single sample in a study of identical twins. TCRdb processed the 5' RACE reads anew with MiXCR; each CDR3 protein has one entry. The sample lists hundreds of thousands of distinct CDR3 sequences, 8.5% to 9% occurring once. The data were also submitted as part of a second study, on yellow fever vaccine responses in identical twins.

The specimen sequenced was PBMCs. The receptor source for this set is a woman younger than 35 in good health. The CDR3 runs from the conserved cysteine through the conserved F or W.

v_gene	j_gene	CDR3aa
TRBV18	TRBJ2-6	CASSPVAGESGANVLTF
TRBV18	TRBJ1-6	CASSPNINSPLHF
TRBV18	TRBJ2-6	CASSPRLSSGANVLTF
TRBV12-3/TRBV12-4	TRBJ1-2	CASTETGENPYGYTF
TRBV6-5	TRBJ2-2	CASSSQGAVTGELFF
TRBV28	TRBJ1-1	CASSFSRGGGTEAFF
TRBV3-1	TRBJ2-5	CASSPRRQAGWETQYF
TRBV6-1	TRBJ2-7	CASSEAGGEQYF
TRBV3-1	TRBJ1-1	CASSQVSGKAEAFF
TRBV5-1	TRBJ2-7	CASSLVAGTYEQYF
TRBV5-1	TRBJ2-7	CASSFEPGQGYEQYF
TRBV4-3	TRBJ2-2	CASSHATTGGNGELFF
TRBV7-9	TRBJ2-3	CASSSPSTGGTDTQYF
TRBV24-1	TRBJ2-2	CATSDFPLLDGGELFF
TRBV28	TRBJ1-1	CASSLSALGDTEAFF
TRBV6-2/TRBV6-3	TRBJ2-2	CAAREGGRRELFF
TRBV12-3/TRBV12-4	TRBJ1-2	CASSFRQYGYTF
TRBV6-2/TRBV6-3	TRBJ2-7	CASPNNPMTPNYEQYF
TRBV12-3/TRBV12-4	TRBJ2-2	CASSKTGAGELFF
TRBV10-3	TRBJ2-1	CAISAGTSQPLQFF
TRBV12-3/TRBV12-4	TRBJ2-7	CASSLADRGQYEQYF
TRBV6-2/TRBV6-3	TRBJ2-5	CASSPVGVSGTQYF
TRBV6-1	TRBJ1-1	CASRRGTQLNTEAFF
TRBV12-5	TRBJ2-3	CASAWGSGPDTQYF
TRBV9	TRBJ2-3	CASSAIVTDTQYF
TRBV9	TRBJ2-5	CASSVGAGYQETQYF
TRBV9	TRBJ2-1	CASSVGLANNEQFF
TRBV24-1	TRBJ2-1	CATSATGLAGGQRFF
TRBV7-9	TRBJ2-7	CASSLQAGSYEQYF
TRBV6-2/TRBV6-3	TRBJ2-4	CASKGTENIQYF
TRBV6-4	TRBJ2-1	CASSSGTYNEQFF
TRBV12-3/TRBV12-4	TRBJ2-2	CASRTTGLGNTGELFF
TRBV5-1	TRBJ2-2	CASSTPGPVSGELFF
TRBV29-1	TRBJ2-5	CSVEGGQGGQETQYF
TRBV7-9	TRBJ2-2	CASSHTGTANTGELFF
TRBV7-9	TRBJ1-1	CASRPESDTEAFF
TRBV2	TRBJ2-5	CASSPMGTETQYF
TRBV20-1	TRBJ2-3	CSARVSGDPGDTQYF
TRBV27	TRBJ2-5	CASSSLTGGLETQYF
TRBV2	TRBJ2-2	CASGTQRGLAFNF
TRBV7-3	TRBJ2-2	CASSLGTVNGELFF
TRBV28	TRBJ2-4	CASSLSLASGRNSGGTVAKNIQYF
TRBV12-3/TRBV12-4	TRBJ2-7	CASSLPGGQGGYEQYF
TRBV7-2	TRBJ1-1	CASSLASAANTEAFF
TRBV5-1	TRBJ2-1	CASSLGTATNEQFF